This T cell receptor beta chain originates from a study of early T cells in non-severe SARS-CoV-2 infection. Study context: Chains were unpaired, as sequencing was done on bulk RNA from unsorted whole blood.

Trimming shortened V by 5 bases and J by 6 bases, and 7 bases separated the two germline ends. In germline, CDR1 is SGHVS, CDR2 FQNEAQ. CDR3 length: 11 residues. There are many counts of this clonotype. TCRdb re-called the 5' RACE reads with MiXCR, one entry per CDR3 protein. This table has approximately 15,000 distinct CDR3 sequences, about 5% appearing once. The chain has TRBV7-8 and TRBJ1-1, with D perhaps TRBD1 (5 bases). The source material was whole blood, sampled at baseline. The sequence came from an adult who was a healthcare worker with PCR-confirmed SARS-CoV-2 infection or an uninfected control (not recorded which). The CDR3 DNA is TGTGCCAGCAGCCCCAGGGCTGAAGCTTTCTTT. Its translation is CASSPRAEAFF.